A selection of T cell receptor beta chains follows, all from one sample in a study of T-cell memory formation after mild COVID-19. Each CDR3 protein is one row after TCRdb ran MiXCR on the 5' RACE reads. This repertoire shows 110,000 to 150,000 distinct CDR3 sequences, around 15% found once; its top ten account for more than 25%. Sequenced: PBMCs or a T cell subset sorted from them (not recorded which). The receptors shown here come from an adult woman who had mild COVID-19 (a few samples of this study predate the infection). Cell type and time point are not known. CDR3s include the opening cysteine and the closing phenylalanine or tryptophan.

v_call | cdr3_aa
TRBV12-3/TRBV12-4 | CASSFSEGYEQFF
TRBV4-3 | CASSQDEGSATSGSYEQYF
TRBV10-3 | CAPPGPGHYTF
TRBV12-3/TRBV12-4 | CASSRGRGSDEQFF
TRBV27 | CASSHNTDTQYF
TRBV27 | CASSLYAGLNQPQHF
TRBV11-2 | CASSETGGPSPLHF
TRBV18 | CASSYKGLAGSQGTQYF
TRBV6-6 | CASSYTSLGGYNSPLHF
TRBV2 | CASSEGQTYEQYF
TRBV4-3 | CASSQWTPEGTDTQYF
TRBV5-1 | CASSPGQGLNEQFF
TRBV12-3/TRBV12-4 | CASSVGGLGNYGYTF
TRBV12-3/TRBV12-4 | CASSHRTSGGNTQYF
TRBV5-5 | CASSLGRMWEQYF
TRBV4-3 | CASSPQGQGGYEQYF
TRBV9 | CASTAGGVGPDTQYF
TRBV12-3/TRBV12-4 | CASSLLLAVHYEQYF
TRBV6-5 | CASSLTGWEQYF
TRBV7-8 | CASSAGLLNHNEQFF
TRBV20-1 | CSARQGYSTDTQYF
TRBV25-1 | CASGDKPGGEQYF
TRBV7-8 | CASSQEGGWMGQPQHF
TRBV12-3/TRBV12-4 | CASGRLGAGGYTF
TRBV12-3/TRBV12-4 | CASSSHHRDLEQYF
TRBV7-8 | CASSLGTENTEAFF
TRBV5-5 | CASSLDSSGALYEQYF
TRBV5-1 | CASSRDRVAGELFF
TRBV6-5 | CASSYPLTGGNTEAFF
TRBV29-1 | CSVEEARQAKNRPGTGRETQYF
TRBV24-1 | CATNPAERAYEQYF
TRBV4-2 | CASRHETYNEQFF
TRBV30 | CAWSTGELFF
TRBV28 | CASRLQGGYEQYF
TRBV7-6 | CASSLGGGNTEAFF
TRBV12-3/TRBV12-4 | CASSLADSGYNEQFF
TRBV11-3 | CASNPQGVDTGELFF
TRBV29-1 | CSVGDGSNYGYTF
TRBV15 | CATSSLASGSIYNEQFF
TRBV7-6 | CASSSGLGAGELFF
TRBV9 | CASSPLGGEVGNEQFF
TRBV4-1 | CASSPEYRWNTEAFF
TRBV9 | CASSVEAYNEQFF
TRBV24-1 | CATSVGVDSLDTQYF
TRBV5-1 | CASSLVGGAGPYNEQFF
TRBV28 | CASSVGRAGANVLTF
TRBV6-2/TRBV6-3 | CASSGRGGSSPDTQYF
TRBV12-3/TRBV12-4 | CASSLFRETQYF
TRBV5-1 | CASRPVGDINEQFF
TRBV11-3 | CASSPRWVSGVSYNEQFF